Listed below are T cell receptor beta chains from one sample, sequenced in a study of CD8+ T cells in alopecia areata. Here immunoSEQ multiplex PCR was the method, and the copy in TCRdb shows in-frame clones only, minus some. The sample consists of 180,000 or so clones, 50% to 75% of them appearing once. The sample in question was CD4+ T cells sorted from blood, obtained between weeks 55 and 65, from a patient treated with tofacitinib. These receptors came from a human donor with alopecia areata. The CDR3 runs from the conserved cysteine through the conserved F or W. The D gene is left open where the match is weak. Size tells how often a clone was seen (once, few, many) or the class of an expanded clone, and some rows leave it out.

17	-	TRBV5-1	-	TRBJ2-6	TGCGCCAGCAGCTTGGCGACGGACTTCTCTGGGGCCAACGTCCTGACTTTC	CASSLATDFSGANVLTF
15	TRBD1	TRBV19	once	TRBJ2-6	TGTGCCAGTAGTACCCAGGGGGTTGGGGCCAACGTCCTGACTTTC	CASSTQGVGANVLTF
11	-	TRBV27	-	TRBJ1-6	TGTGCCAGCGGATACGATTCACCCCTCCACTTT	CASGYDSPLHF
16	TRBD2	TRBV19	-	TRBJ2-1	TGTGCCAGTAGTATCGGTGCGGGGGGCCTTTTCAATGAGCAGTTCTTC	CASSIGAGGLFNEQFF
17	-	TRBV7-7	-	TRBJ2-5	TGTGCTAGCAGCCAAGGACTAGGGGGGCGCGGGGGAGAGACCCAGTACTTC	CASSQGLGGRGGETQYF
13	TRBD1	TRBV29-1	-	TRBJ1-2	TGCAGCGTTGGGCCAGGGGGCGGGTATGGCTACACCTTC	CSVGPGGGYGYTF
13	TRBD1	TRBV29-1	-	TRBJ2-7	TGCAGCGTAGGTAGGACAGGCCCCTACGAGCAGTACTTC	CSVGRTGPYEQYF
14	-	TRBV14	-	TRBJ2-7	TGTGCCAGCAGCCAAGGGGGGTATTCCTACGAGCAGTACTTC	CASSQGGYSYEQYF
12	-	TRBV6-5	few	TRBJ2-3	TGTGCCAGCAGTTACGAAGGGCATACGCAGTATTTT	CASSYEGHTQYF
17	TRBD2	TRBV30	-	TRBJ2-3	TGTGCCTGGAGCGAGCGGGCTAGCGGGGGGGCCACAGATACGCAGTATTTT	CAWSERASGGATDTQYF
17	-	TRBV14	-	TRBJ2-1	TGTGCCAGCAGCCGCTTCCGGGACATAGCTTCCTACAATGAGCAGTTCTTC	CASSRFRDIASYNEQFF
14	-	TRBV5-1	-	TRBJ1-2	TGCGCCAGCAGCTTGGGACAGACCGATTATGGCTACACCTTC	CASSLGQTDYGYTF
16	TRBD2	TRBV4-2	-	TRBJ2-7	TGTGCCAGCAGCCAAGGGGAGGGAGCGGCCTCCTACGAGCAGTACTTC	CASSQGEGAASYEQYF
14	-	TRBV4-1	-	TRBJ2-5	TGCGCCAGCAGCCGCCAGGGACTTCTGGAGACCCAGTACTTC	CASSRQGLLETQYF
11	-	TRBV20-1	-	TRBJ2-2	TGCAGTGCTAGCGATGCCGGGGAGCTGTTTTTT	CSASDAGELFF
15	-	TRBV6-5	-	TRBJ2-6	TGTGCCAGCAGCCGCAGGGATGCTGGGGCCAACGTCCTGACTTTC	CASSRRDAGANVLTF
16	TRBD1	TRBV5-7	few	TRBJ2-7	TGTGCCAGCAGCCCACCGGGACAGGGAATGACGGACGAGCAGTACTTC	CASSPPGQGMTDEQYF
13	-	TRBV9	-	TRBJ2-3	TGTGCCAGCAGTTTACAGGGCACAGATACGCAGTATTTT	CASSLQGTDTQYF
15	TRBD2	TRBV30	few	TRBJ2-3	TGTGCCTGGAGTGTGGCGGGAGCTTACACAGATACGCAGTATTTT	CAWSVAGAYTDTQYF
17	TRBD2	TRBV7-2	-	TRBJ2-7	TGTGCCAGCAGCTTAAGGTCACTAGCGGGGATCGGGGGTGAGCAGTACTTC	CASSLRSLAGIGGEQYF